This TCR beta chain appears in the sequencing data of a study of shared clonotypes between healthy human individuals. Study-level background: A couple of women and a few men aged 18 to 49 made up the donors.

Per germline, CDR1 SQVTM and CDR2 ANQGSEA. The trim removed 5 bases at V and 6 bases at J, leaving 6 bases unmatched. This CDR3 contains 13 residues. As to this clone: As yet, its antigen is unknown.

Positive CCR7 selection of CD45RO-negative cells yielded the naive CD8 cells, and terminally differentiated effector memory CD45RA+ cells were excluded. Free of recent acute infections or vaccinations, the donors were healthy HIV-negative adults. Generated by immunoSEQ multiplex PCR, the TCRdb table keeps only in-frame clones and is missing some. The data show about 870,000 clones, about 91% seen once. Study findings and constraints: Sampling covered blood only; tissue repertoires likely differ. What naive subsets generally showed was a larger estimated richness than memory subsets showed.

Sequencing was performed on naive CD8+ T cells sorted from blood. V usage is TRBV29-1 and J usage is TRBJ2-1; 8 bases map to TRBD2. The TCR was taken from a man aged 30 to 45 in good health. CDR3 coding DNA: TGCAGCGTTAGACTAGCGTTAGGCAATGAGCAGTTCTTC. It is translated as CSVRLALGNEQFF.